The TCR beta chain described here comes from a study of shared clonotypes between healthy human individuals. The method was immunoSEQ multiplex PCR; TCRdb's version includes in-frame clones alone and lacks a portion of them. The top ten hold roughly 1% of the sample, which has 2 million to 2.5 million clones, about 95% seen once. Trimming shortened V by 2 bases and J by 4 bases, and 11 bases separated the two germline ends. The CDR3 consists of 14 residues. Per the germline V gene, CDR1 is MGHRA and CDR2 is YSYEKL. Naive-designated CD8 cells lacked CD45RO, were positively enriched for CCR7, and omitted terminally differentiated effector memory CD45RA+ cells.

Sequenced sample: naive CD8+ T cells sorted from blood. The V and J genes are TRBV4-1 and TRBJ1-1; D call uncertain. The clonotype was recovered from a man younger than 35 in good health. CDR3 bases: TGCGCCAGCAGCCAAACGTCCAGTCGCACTGAAGCTTTCTTT. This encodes CASSQTSSRTEAFF.